The sequence of this T cell receptor beta chain was determined in a study of blood T cell repertoires in COVID-19. About the study: In each case, the material was cDNA or gDNA derived from T cells, B-cell-depleted T cells, or PBMCs.

The method was immunoSEQ multiplex PCR; TCRdb's version includes in-frame clones alone and lacks a portion of them. The sample includes 200,000 to 250,000 clones, approximately 78% of them seen just once. Trimming at V came to 4 bases and at J to 4 bases, leaving 2 bases not matched to a gene. The germline V gene encodes CDR1 SNHLY and CDR2 FYNNEI. CDR3 length: 14 residues. This clone was detected once. The chain links TRBV2 to TRBJ2-3, with 10 positions matching TRBD1. This clonotype was sampled from a woman in her seventies with COVID-19, enrolled during active disease. Source material: peripheral blood. The CDR3 DNA reads as TGTGCCAGCAGTGGGGACAGGGGACCAGATACGCAGTATTTT. This gives the protein CASSGDRGPDTQYF.